Reported below is one T cell receptor beta chain. Its target antigen remains unknown. Within one base of it there is no much larger clone, and no base qualities were kept. This entry is derived from a study of blood T cell repertoires in COVID-19 (dated by TCRdb to the early 2020s). Regarding the complete study: The collaborator samples originated in the United States, Italy and Spain and spanned the acute and convalescent phases of COVID-19. Nearly every sample came with metadata listing a de-identified subject ID, COVID-19 status, age in years and sex. The dataset comprised deeply sampled blood TCRbeta repertoires from subjects exposed to, actively infected with, or recovered from COVID-19. The material from the prospective study consisted of cDNA or gDNA derived from T cells, B-cell-depleted T cells, or PBMCs. Samples were obtained from the ongoing ImmuneRACE study (first 160 participants) and from 1,254 subjects provided by 6 global collaborators. Where available, HLA class I and class II types were obtained from metadata supplied by the sample provider rather than from assay-based typing. The repertoires were released in a freely available public database meant as a resource for research on the immune response to SARS-CoV-2.

Collaborating institutions collected whole blood in K2EDTA tubes following their own protocols. For TCRbeta analysis, collaborators shipped samples in one of three forms: frozen whole blood, isolated PBMCs, or DNA extracted from either of those sample types. Broad study findings and their caveats: The quantity of clinical and demographic metadata differed by source and by participant and was supplied without curation.

V is shortened by 0 bases, J by 9 bases, and the region joining them spans 18 bases. The germline V gene sets CDR1 to SGHRS and CDR2 to YFSETQ. Inclusive of the bounding cysteine and phenylalanine, the CDR3 is 15 residues long. Left in the record is the CDR3 DNA by itself, 45 bases read in frame from the first base. The immunoSEQ Assay, a bias-controlled multiplex PCR, was used to amplify TCRbeta CDR3 regions from genomic DNA. In the original analysis: The number of nucleated cells in each sample was estimated by amplification of reference gene primers within the assay. To quantify the absolute abundance of each unique TCRbeta CDR3 rearrangement, sequence reads were collapsed and filtered. For each sample, productive Simpson clonality was calculated by taking the square root of Simpson's diversity index across productive rearrangements. Held by TCRdb, this immuneACCESS table contains in-frame sequences only and omits some clones. Under half of the omission traces to an unresolved V gene where checked; the cause of the rest is unknown. D and trimming come from the DNA, and the V and J calls and clone size come from that table. The sample table holds 30,000 to 45,000 clones, of which approximately 84% were seen once. Around 28% of the sample lies in the top ten.

The sample consisted of peripheral blood. The chain employs TRBV5-1 and TRBJ1-2; the D gene identity is not certain. The TCR comes from an elderly man with active or convalescent COVID-19. The bases are TGCGCCAGCAGCTTGGGAGCTCCCGAATCGAATAGCTACACCTTC. Translated, it gives CASSLGAPESNSYTF.